A selection of T cell receptor beta chains follows, all from one sample in a study of yellow fever vaccine responses in identical twins. MiXCR was run by TCRdb on the RT-PCR reads, yielding one entry per CDR3 protein. Of more than 30,000 distinct CDR3 sequences listed, 45% to 65% are singletons. The source was T cells from blood (PBMCs), unsorted or a sorted subset (not recorded which), collected before or after yellow fever vaccination (not recorded which). The source is a young woman who received the yellow fever vaccine. CDR3s include the opening cysteine and the closing phenylalanine or tryptophan. Each record gives: D gene, J gene, clone size, V gene, CDR3 DNA, CDR3 protein. A D gene is named only where the DNA matches it firmly. Clone size is given for some rows only: seen once, a few or many times, or a class if the clone is expanded.

d_call: .
j_call: TRBJ2-2
clone_size: .
v_call: TRBV12-3/TRBV12-4
cdr3_nt: TGTGCCAGCAGACAAGGGACTGCAGACACCGGGGAGCTGTTTTTT
cdr3_aa: CASRQGTADTGELFF

d_call: .
j_call: TRBJ2-1
clone_size: few
v_call: TRBV29-1
cdr3_nt: TGCAGCGTTGAATCCACTAGAGACAATGAGCAGTTCTTC
cdr3_aa: CSVESTRDNEQFF

d_call: .
j_call: TRBJ2-3
clone_size: .
v_call: TRBV29-1
cdr3_nt: TGCAGCGTGAAAATAGCAGATACGCAGTATTTT
cdr3_aa: CSVKIADTQYF

d_call: .
j_call: TRBJ1-2
clone_size: .
v_call: TRBV6-5
cdr3_nt: TGTGCCAGCAGTTACGACCAAGACTATGGCTACACCTTC
cdr3_aa: CASSYDQDYGYTF

d_call: .
j_call: TRBJ1-2
clone_size: few
v_call: TRBV13
cdr3_nt: TGTGCCAGCAGCCCCCGCGGTCGGGACAACCCTAACTATGGCTACACCTTC
cdr3_aa: CASSPRGRDNPNYGYTF

d_call: .
j_call: TRBJ2-1
clone_size: .
v_call: TRBV7-9
cdr3_nt: TGTGCCAGCAGTAATAACAGGGTTGGGTACAATGAGCAGTTCTTC
cdr3_aa: CASSNNRVGYNEQFF

d_call: TRBD2
j_call: TRBJ2-1
clone_size: .
v_call: TRBV12-3/TRBV12-4
cdr3_nt: TGTGCCAGCAGTCCAGCGGGAGTTAAGGATGAGCAGTTCTTC
cdr3_aa: CASSPAGVKDEQFF

d_call: .
j_call: TRBJ2-2
clone_size: once
v_call: TRBV3-1
cdr3_nt: TGTGCCTGCAGCCAAGTCGACGAGGGGACCGGGGAGCTGTTTTTT
cdr3_aa: CACSQVDEGTGELFF

d_call: .
j_call: TRBJ2-7
clone_size: few
v_call: TRBV25-1
cdr3_nt: TGTGCCAGCAGTAGTTCTGGACAGATGACCTACGAGCAGTACTTC
cdr3_aa: CASSSSGQMTYEQYF

d_call: TRBD1
j_call: TRBJ1-2
clone_size: .
v_call: TRBV10-1
cdr3_nt: TGCGCCAGCAGTGCTGAGACAGGGGCCGGCTATGGCTACACCTTC
cdr3_aa: CASSAETGAGYGYTF

d_call: .
j_call: TRBJ1-6
clone_size: .
v_call: TRBV12-3/TRBV12-4
cdr3_nt: TGTGCCAGCAGTTTGGCTCCCTATAATTCACCCCTCCACTTT
cdr3_aa: CASSLAPYNSPLHF

d_call: TRBD1
j_call: TRBJ2-2
clone_size: .
v_call: TRBV4-1
cdr3_nt: TGCGCCAGCAGCCTAGGGACAGGATATACCGGGGAGCTGTTTTTT
cdr3_aa: CASSLGTGYTGELFF

d_call: TRBD1
j_call: TRBJ2-1
clone_size: .
v_call: TRBV3-1
cdr3_nt: TGTGCCAGCAGCCAAGATAGACAGGGCTCCTACAATGAGCAGTTCTTC
cdr3_aa: CASSQDRQGSYNEQFF

d_call: TRBD2
j_call: TRBJ2-7
clone_size: .
v_call: TRBV3-1
cdr3_nt: TGTGCCAGCAGGGGACTATCCACTTACGAGCAGTACTTC
cdr3_aa: CASRGLSTYEQYF

d_call: TRBD1
j_call: TRBJ1-2
clone_size: .
v_call: TRBV20-1
cdr3_nt: TGCAGTGCTAGCAACCCTGCAAACGGGACAGCTCATTCCTATGGCTACACCTTC
cdr3_aa: CSASNPANGTAHSYGYTF

d_call: TRBD2
j_call: TRBJ2-3
clone_size: .
v_call: TRBV20-1
cdr3_nt: TGCAGTGCTAGACTAACTAGCGGGAGCACAGATACGCAGTATTTT
cdr3_aa: CSARLTSGSTDTQYF

d_call: .
j_call: TRBJ2-7
clone_size: few
v_call: TRBV29-1
cdr3_nt: TGCAGCGTTCGAATACGGGACTCCTACGAGCAGTACTTC
cdr3_aa: CSVRIRDSYEQYF

d_call: .
j_call: TRBJ2-1
clone_size: .
v_call: TRBV12-3/TRBV12-4
cdr3_nt: TGTGCCAGCAGTTTTTGGGGTCGGGGCAATGAGCAGTTCTTC
cdr3_aa: CASSFWGRGNEQFF

d_call: TRBD1
j_call: TRBJ1-3
clone_size: .
v_call: TRBV19
cdr3_nt: TGTGCCAGTAGTATAGTTGGGGACAGGACGCGAAACACCATATATTTT
cdr3_aa: CASSIVGDRTRNTIYF

d_call: .
j_call: TRBJ1-1
clone_size: few
v_call: TRBV7-6
cdr3_nt: TGTGCCAGCAGCTTAGCAGGGCGAAAGAACACTGAAGCTTTCTTT
cdr3_aa: CASSLAGRKNTEAFF

d_call: .
j_call: TRBJ2-2
clone_size: .
v_call: TRBV18
cdr3_nt: TGTGCCAGCTCACCGGTTCAGAACACCGGGGAGCTGTTTTTT
cdr3_aa: CASSPVQNTGELFF

d_call: TRBD1
j_call: TRBJ2-1
clone_size: .
v_call: TRBV29-1
cdr3_nt: TGCAGCGTGGACAGGGTGGTTCGCAATGAGCAGTTCTTC
cdr3_aa: CSVDRVVRNEQFF

d_call: TRBD2
j_call: TRBJ2-7
clone_size: .
v_call: TRBV16
cdr3_nt: TGTGCCAGCAGACTATGGGGAGGGCTCGAGCAGTACTTC
cdr3_aa: CASRLWGGLEQYF

d_call: TRBD2
j_call: TRBJ2-3
clone_size: .
v_call: TRBV11-3
cdr3_nt: TGTGCCAGCAGCCCCCATTGGACTAGCGGGAAAACAGATACGCAGTATTTT
cdr3_aa: CASSPHWTSGKTDTQYF

d_call: TRBD1
j_call: TRBJ2-7
clone_size: few
v_call: TRBV20-1
cdr3_nt: TGCAGTGCGTTGGCAGGGGGCGCGTCCTACGAGCAGTACTTC
cdr3_aa: CSALAGGASYEQYF

d_call: .
j_call: TRBJ2-7
clone_size: .
v_call: TRBV29-1
cdr3_nt: TGCAGCGGTAGCAGAGACTACGAGCAGTACTTC
cdr3_aa: CSGSRDYEQYF

d_call: .
j_call: TRBJ1-2
clone_size: .
v_call: TRBV10-3
cdr3_nt: TGTGCCATCAGTGAGATGGAGGGAGGCGGCTACACCTTC
cdr3_aa: CAISEMEGGGYTF

d_call: .
j_call: TRBJ2-1
clone_size: .
v_call: TRBV11-1
cdr3_nt: TGTGCCAGCAGCTTAGCAACAGTGGATTCATACAATGAGCAGTTCTTC
cdr3_aa: CASSLATVDSYNEQFF

d_call: TRBD2
j_call: TRBJ2-1
clone_size: .
v_call: TRBV2
cdr3_nt: TGTGCCAGCAGTGAAAGGGCTAGCGGGGTCCACAATGAGCAGTTCTTC
cdr3_aa: CASSERASGVHNEQFF

d_call: .
j_call: TRBJ1-6
clone_size: .
v_call: TRBV13
cdr3_nt: TGTGCCAGCAGCCCCCACAGGGTTTATAATTCACCCCTCCACTTT
cdr3_aa: CASSPHRVYNSPLHF

d_call: TRBD2
j_call: TRBJ2-7
clone_size: .
v_call: TRBV3-1
cdr3_nt: TGTGCCAGCAGCCAAAACCAAGCGGGAGGGCCTTACGAGCAGTACTTC
cdr3_aa: CASSQNQAGGPYEQYF

d_call: .
j_call: TRBJ2-1
clone_size: .
v_call: TRBV29-1
cdr3_nt: TGCAGCGTTGACGGCGGTTCCTACAATGAGCAGTTCTTC
cdr3_aa: CSVDGGSYNEQFF

d_call: .
j_call: TRBJ1-2
clone_size: few
v_call: TRBV10-1
cdr3_nt: TGCGCCAGCAGTGGTGGGGAGAACTATGGCTACACCTTC
cdr3_aa: CASSGGENYGYTF

d_call: .
j_call: TRBJ1-1
clone_size: .
v_call: TRBV10-3
cdr3_nt: TGTGCCATCAAGAAGGACACTGAAGCTTTCTTT
cdr3_aa: CAIKKDTEAFF

d_call: TRBD1
j_call: TRBJ1-5
clone_size: .
v_call: TRBV12-3/TRBV12-4
cdr3_nt: TGTGCCAGCAGTTCGAAGGGACAGAGGAGCAATCAGCCCCAGCATTTT
cdr3_aa: CASSSKGQRSNQPQHF

d_call: .
j_call: TRBJ1-1
clone_size: .
v_call: TRBV18
cdr3_nt: TGTGCCAGCTCACCACAGGGGATGAACACTGAAGCTTTCTTT
cdr3_aa: CASSPQGMNTEAFF

d_call: .
j_call: TRBJ2-3
clone_size: .
v_call: TRBV10-1
cdr3_nt: TGCGCCAGTAACCCCACGGGAACAGATACGCAGTATTTT
cdr3_aa: CASNPTGTDTQYF

d_call: .
j_call: TRBJ2-7
clone_size: few
v_call: TRBV2
cdr3_nt: TGTGCCAGCAGTGCCCCCGGGACCTACTACGAGCAGTACTTC
cdr3_aa: CASSAPGTYYEQYF

d_call: TRBD1
j_call: TRBJ2-5
clone_size: few
v_call: TRBV19
cdr3_nt: TGTGCCAGTAGTATAGGGACAGGGGGCAAACAGACCCAGTACTTC
cdr3_aa: CASSIGTGGKQTQYF

d_call: .
j_call: TRBJ2-3
clone_size: .
v_call: TRBV18
cdr3_nt: TGTGCCAGCTCAAAGACCAACGCCGGGACGCAGTATTTT
cdr3_aa: CASSKTNAGTQYF

d_call: TRBD2
j_call: TRBJ2-3
clone_size: .
v_call: TRBV11-3
cdr3_nt: TGTGCCAGCAGCCAAGGACTAGCCACAGATACGCAGTATTTT
cdr3_aa: CASSQGLATDTQYF

d_call: .
j_call: TRBJ1-5
clone_size: .
v_call: TRBV2
cdr3_nt: TGTGCCAGCCAATCCGACAGCAATCAGCCCCAGCATTTT
cdr3_aa: CASQSDSNQPQHF

d_call: TRBD2
j_call: TRBJ2-3
clone_size: .
v_call: TRBV20-1
cdr3_nt: TGCAGTGGCCTAGCGGGGGTAGGAGATACGCAGTATTTT
cdr3_aa: CSGLAGVGDTQYF

d_call: .
j_call: TRBJ2-5
clone_size: .
v_call: TRBV29-1
cdr3_nt: TGCAGCGTTGAAGCGGTGGCCGGTGGCCAGACCCAGTACTTC
cdr3_aa: CSVEAVAGGQTQYF

d_call: .
j_call: TRBJ2-3
clone_size: .
v_call: TRBV5-1
cdr3_nt: TGCGCCAGCAGCTTGCTAGCTGAGATGAATACGCAGTATTTT
cdr3_aa: CASSLLAEMNTQYF

d_call: .
j_call: TRBJ2-2
clone_size: .
v_call: TRBV28
cdr3_nt: TGTGCCAGCACTACGCACACAAGTGACACCGGGGAGCTGTTTTTT
cdr3_aa: CASTTHTSDTGELFF

d_call: .
j_call: TRBJ1-2
clone_size: once
v_call: TRBV4-1
cdr3_nt: TGCGCCAGCAGCCAAGATCAGGCGGTCCACTATGGCTACACCTTC
cdr3_aa: CASSQDQAVHYGYTF

d_call: .
j_call: TRBJ1-5
clone_size: .
v_call: TRBV2
cdr3_nt: TGTGCCAGCAGTGACCGTGCGGGAGGGTTCGATCAGCCCCAGCATTTT
cdr3_aa: CASSDRAGGFDQPQHF

d_call: TRBD1
j_call: TRBJ2-1
clone_size: .
v_call: TRBV11-3
cdr3_nt: TGTGCCAGCAGCGGTGGGACAGGGTCTTACAATGAGCAGTTCTTC
cdr3_aa: CASSGGTGSYNEQFF

d_call: TRBD2
j_call: TRBJ2-1
clone_size: few
v_call: TRBV20-1
cdr3_nt: TGCAGTGCTAGGGTTATAGCGGGTTACAATGAGCAGTTCTTC
cdr3_aa: CSARVIAGYNEQFF

d_call: .
j_call: TRBJ2-4
clone_size: .
v_call: TRBV29-1
cdr3_nt: TGCAGCACGGGACTAGCCAAAAACATTCAGTACTTC
cdr3_aa: CSTGLAKNIQYF

d_call: .
j_call: TRBJ2-1
clone_size: .
v_call: TRBV6-2/TRBV6-3
cdr3_nt: TGTGCCAGCAGTTACGGGTACTTTCTCTACAATGAGCAGTTCTTC
cdr3_aa: CASSYGYFLYNEQFF

d_call: .
j_call: TRBJ1-1
clone_size: .
v_call: TRBV7-9
cdr3_nt: TGTGCCAGCAGCCCAGGGCTGGAAGCTTTCTTT
cdr3_aa: CASSPGLEAFF

d_call: TRBD1
j_call: TRBJ2-5
clone_size: .
v_call: TRBV23-1
cdr3_nt: TGCGCCAGCGGCAAAACAGGGGGCGATAAAGCAGAGACCCAGTACTTC
cdr3_aa: CASGKTGGDKAETQYF

d_call: .
j_call: TRBJ2-1
clone_size: .
v_call: TRBV14
cdr3_nt: TGTGCCAGCAGCACCCTAGAAGGCTCCTACAATGAGCAGTTCTTC
cdr3_aa: CASSTLEGSYNEQFF

d_call: .
j_call: TRBJ1-1
clone_size: .
v_call: TRBV29-1
cdr3_nt: TGCAGCGTTGAGAATTTTCGGACAGCGAACACTGAAGCTTTCTTT
cdr3_aa: CSVENFRTANTEAFF

d_call: .
j_call: TRBJ1-6
clone_size: few
v_call: TRBV7-6
cdr3_nt: TGTGCCAGCAGCTATGGGAGGCCGTCGCAGTCACCCCTCCACTTT
cdr3_aa: CASSYGRPSQSPLHF

d_call: TRBD1
j_call: TRBJ2-3
clone_size: .
v_call: TRBV13
cdr3_nt: TGTGCCAGCAATCCGGGACAGGCTAGTACAGATACGCAGTATTTT
cdr3_aa: CASNPGQASTDTQYF

d_call: .
j_call: TRBJ2-4
clone_size: .
v_call: TRBV4-1
cdr3_nt: TGCGCCAGCAGCCACCCTTTAGCCAACATTCAGTACTTC
cdr3_aa: CASSHPLANIQYF